Listed below are T cell receptor beta chains from one sample, sequenced in a study of T cell repertoires in cytomegalovirus infection. These receptors are not linked to any known antigen. TCRdb reanalysed the reads using MiXCR and keeps one entry per CDR3 protein. The sample records about 470,000 distinct CDR3 sequences, about 44% being singletons. The sequencing here drew on cultured PBMCs, taken from culture after CMV antigen stimulation. The source of these receptors is a human donor in good health (CMV status not recorded). Some clones in this sample may be carry-over from other donors' samples. CDR3s leave out the opening cysteine and the closing phenylalanine or tryptophan. Fields, in order: D gene, J gene, CDR3 length, V gene, CDR3 protein. A D gene is named only where the DNA matches it firmly.

>TRBD1|TRBJ1-6|13|TRBV7-3
ASSLRGTGNSPLH
>.|TRBJ2-7|11|TRBV7-9
ASTGVGLYEQY
>TRBD1|TRBJ1-5|12|TRBV7-2
ASSEGQGNQPQH
>.|TRBJ2-7|10|TRBV7-6
ASRHQLGEQY
>.|TRBJ2-6|14|TRBV6-5
ASSYSTGPGANVLT
>TRBD2|TRBJ2-7|13|TRBV6-5
ASKPKRGTSYEQY
>TRBD2|TRBJ2-3|11|TRBV6-6
ASSRAGVDTQY
>.|TRBJ1-5|12|TRBV6-5
ASSDPGKNQPQH
>.|TRBJ1-1|9|TRBV20-1
SARMPSEAF
>.|TRBJ1-5|13|TRBV12-3/TRBV12-4
ASSPYGGRNQPQH
>.|TRBJ2-7|11|TRBV6-5
ASRGGTGVEQY
>.|TRBJ1-2|11|TRBV12-3/TRBV12-4
ASNRDGLYGYT
>.|TRBJ2-5|14|TRBV12-3/TRBV12-4
ASSPGVPATQETQY
>TRBD2|TRBJ2-7|16|TRBV20-1
SASGQGRTSGRVDEQY
>.|TRBJ2-3|13|TRBV7-2
ASSPSGSGTDTQY
>TRBD1|TRBJ1-6|14|TRBV12-3/TRBV12-4
ASRQGRLLNNSPLH
>.|TRBJ1-4|13|TRBV19
ASSETGLMSEKLF
>TRBD2|TRBJ2-1|12|TRBV7-8
ASSLDGRNNEQF
>TRBD1|TRBJ2-7|12|TRBV7-2
ASSPGQGAYEQY
>.|TRBJ1-1|12|TRBV18
ASSPVQGNTEAF
>.|TRBJ2-1|17|TRBV6-1
ASSVLKSRQWQKGNEQF
>.|TRBJ1-2|14|TRBV12-3/TRBV12-4
ASSPIGPWLFYGYT
>TRBD1|TRBJ1-6|10|TRBV30
AWSAQGAPLH
>.|TRBJ2-1|11|TRBV29-1
SVARDLFNEQF
>TRBD1|TRBJ2-1|14|TRBV7-6
ASSSTGGETYNEQF
>.|TRBJ2-5|13|TRBV7-2
ASRNSGNLQETQY
>.|TRBJ2-1|13|TRBV4-1
ASSHPTRSYNEQF
>TRBD1|TRBJ1-5|11|TRBV7-6
ASSAPTGEPQH
>TRBD1|TRBJ2-1|14|TRBV7-2
ASRPGGQGYYNEQF
>.|TRBJ2-1|12|TRBV7-2
ASSLGGVGYEQF
>TRBD1|TRBJ2-5|13|TRBV6-1
ASSEARTGGETQY
>.|TRBJ2-5|14|TRBV15
ATSRGSGTSQETQY
>TRBD2|TRBJ2-3|13|TRBV7-8
ASSKGLAATDTQY
>TRBD2|TRBJ2-7|17|TRBV6-2/TRBV6-3
ASRPYTGTSGRNSYEQY
>TRBD2|TRBJ2-3|13|TRBV7-9
ASSSDGRAPDTQY
>.|TRBJ1-5|11|TRBV7-9
ASSSSQGQPQH
>TRBD1|TRBJ2-3|13|TRBV2
ASGAQGAGTDTQY
>TRBD1|TRBJ2-3|14|TRBV11-2
ASSVVPGQSTDTQY
>TRBD1|TRBJ1-2|11|TRBV7-2
ASSSDRGRGYT
>TRBD1|TRBJ2-3|13|TRBV20-1
SARGTGEVTDTQY
>.|TRBJ2-1|14|TRBV7-8
ASSLFGGSSYNEQF
>.|TRBJ1-1|15|TRBV7-2
ASSSGRGWKLNTEAF
>.|TRBJ1-1|12|TRBV7-2
ASSSSGHPTEAF
>TRBD1|TRBJ1-5|12|TRBV6-1
ASSRDRLNQPQH
>TRBD1|TRBJ2-7|10|TRBV6-2/TRBV6-3
ASSRDSVEQY
>TRBD1|TRBJ2-1|14|TRBV12-3/TRBV12-4
ASSPATGFSYNEQF
>TRBD2|TRBJ2-3|14|TRBV5-6
ASSIGTSGAPDTQY
>TRBD2|TRBJ2-3|14|TRBV10-3
AISEIRLAGTDTQY
>.|TRBJ2-1|13|TRBV19
ASSPRIETYNEQF
>TRBD2|TRBJ2-5|13|TRBV28
ASSLGDYPLVTQY
>.|TRBJ2-1|13|TRBV20-1
SAREVGGSYNEQF
>.|TRBJ1-5|13|TRBV7-2
ASSLASYSNQPQH
>.|TRBJ1-1|12|TRBV9
ASSVVQGSTEAF
>TRBD2|TRBJ2-5|12|TRBV7-2
ASSPVSSGETQY
>.|TRBJ2-3|13|TRBV5-1
ASSDAWASTDTQY
>.|TRBJ2-7|12|TRBV20-1
SARDRGSRYEQY
>.|TRBJ1-6|11|TRBV7-2
ASSLARGSPLH
>TRBD2|TRBJ2-7|11|TRBV20-1
SARAGLDYEQY
>.|TRBJ1-2|12|TRBV27
ASSLSGGLDGYT
>TRBD2|TRBJ2-7|17|TRBV7-2
ASSSRGASGSGSVYEQY